This T cell receptor beta chain was identified in a study of low-dose radiotherapy and immunotherapy resistance in tumors. Study background: Ipilimumab 1 mg/kg every six weeks, together with nivolumab 240 mg every two weeks, was given intravenously to patients. A daily 300 mg dose of oral aspirin was taken by patients for four cycles from cycle 1 day 1.

Germline CDR1 is SGHTA and CDR2 is FQGNSA. The CDR3 contains 15 residues. Trimming cost V 2 bases and J 8 bases, with 18 bases left between them. The time point was: before trial treatment. This clonotype occurred many times. Gene-specific TRAV and TRBV primers were used for first-strand cDNA, covering alpha and beta chains. The authors amplified TCRs for around 20 PCR cycles with a constant-region primer and a V-primer adapter. TCRdb called the reads again in MiXCR, with one record for every CDR3 protein. Counted here are 75,000 to 95,000 distinct CDR3 sequences, roughly 9% occurring once; the ten biggest clones make up around 1%.

The material sequenced was PBMCs, taken before treatment. The genes are TRBV7-2 and TRBJ1-2; weak D call: TRBD1 (6 bases). The receptor comes from a male donor with prostate cancer. CDR3 nucleotides: TGTGCCAGCAGCTTAACGGGATGGGGGCGCTACGGCTACACCTTC. Residues: CASSLTGWGRYGYTF.